This T cell receptor beta chain is drawn from a study of T-cell memory formation after mild COVID-19. Broader study findings: Mostly located in CM and EM were contracting CD4+ clones, with contracting CD8+ clones located in EMRA. A balance of CD4 and CD8 characterized clones contracting day 15 to 85, whereas later expanders leaned CD4+.

There are many counts of this clonotype. Its antigen is undetermined. One entry per CDR3 protein results from TCRdb running MiXCR on the 5' RACE reads. The data show under 35,000 distinct CDR3 sequences, roughly a sixth seen once. Looked up from germline, CDR1 is ENHRY and CDR2 is SYGVKD. The CDR3 runs 17 residues. Trimming removed 7 bases from V and 0 bases from J; junction bases left unmatched: 9. The sample comprised PBMCs or a T cell subset sorted from them (not recorded which). This chain connects TRBV10-3 to TRBJ2-1, with 10 bases aligning to TRBD2. The sequence was obtained from an adult who had mild COVID-19 (a few samples of this study predate the infection). Cell type and time point are not known. CDR3 in amino acids: CAIKLAGPGSSYNEQFF. The CDR3, as DNA: TGTGCCATCAAACTAGCGGGACCTGGGAGCTCCTACAATGAGCAGTTCTTC.